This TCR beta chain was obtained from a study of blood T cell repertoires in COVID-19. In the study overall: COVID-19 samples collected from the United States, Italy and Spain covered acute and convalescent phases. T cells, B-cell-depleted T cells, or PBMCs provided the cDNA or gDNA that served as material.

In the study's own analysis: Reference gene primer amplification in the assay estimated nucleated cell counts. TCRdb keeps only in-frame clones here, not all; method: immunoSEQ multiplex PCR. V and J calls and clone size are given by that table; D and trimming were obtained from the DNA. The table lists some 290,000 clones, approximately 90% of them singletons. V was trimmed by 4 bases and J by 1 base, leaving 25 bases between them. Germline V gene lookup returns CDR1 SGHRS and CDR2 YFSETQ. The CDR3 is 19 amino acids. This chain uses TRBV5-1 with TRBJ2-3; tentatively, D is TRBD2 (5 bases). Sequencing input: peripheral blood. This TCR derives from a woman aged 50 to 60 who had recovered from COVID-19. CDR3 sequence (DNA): TGCGCCAGCAGCACGCCTCCCGGGTCACTAGGATCGGGCACAGATACGCAGTATTTT. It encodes CASSTPPGSLGSGTDTQYF.